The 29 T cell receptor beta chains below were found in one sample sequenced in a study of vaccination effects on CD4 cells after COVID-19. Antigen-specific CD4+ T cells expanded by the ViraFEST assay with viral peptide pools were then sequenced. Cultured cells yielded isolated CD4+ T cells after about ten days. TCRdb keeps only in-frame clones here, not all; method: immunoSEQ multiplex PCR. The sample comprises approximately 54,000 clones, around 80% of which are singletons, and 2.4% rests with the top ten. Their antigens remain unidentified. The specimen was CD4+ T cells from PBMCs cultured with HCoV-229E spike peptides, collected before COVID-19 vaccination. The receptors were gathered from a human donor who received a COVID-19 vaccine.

CDR3 in amino acids: CASSLVASTDTQYF. CDR3 coding DNA: TGTGCCAGCAGCTTAGTAGCGAGCACAGATACGCAGTATTTT. The V and J genes are TRBV7-9 and TRBJ2-3, with a tentative D call TRBD2 (5 bases). Germline loops: CDR1 SEHNR, CDR2 FQNEAQ (reference sequence). The CDR3 has 14 residues. V lost 1 base to trimming and J lost 0 bases, with 5 bases between them.

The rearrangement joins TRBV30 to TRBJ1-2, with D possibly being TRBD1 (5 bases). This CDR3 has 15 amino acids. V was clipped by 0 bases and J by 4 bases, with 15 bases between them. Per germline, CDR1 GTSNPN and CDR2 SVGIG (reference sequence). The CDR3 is CAWSVGATGFYGYTF. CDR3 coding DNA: TGTGCCTGGAGTGTAGGGGCTACAGGATTCTATGGCTACACCTTC. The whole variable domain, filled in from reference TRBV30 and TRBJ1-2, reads SQTIHQWPATLVQPVGSPLSLECTVEGTSNPNLYWYRQAAGRGLQLLFYSVGIGQISSEVPQNLSASRPQDRQFILSSKKLLLSDSGFYLCAWSVGATGFYGYTFGSGTRLTVV.

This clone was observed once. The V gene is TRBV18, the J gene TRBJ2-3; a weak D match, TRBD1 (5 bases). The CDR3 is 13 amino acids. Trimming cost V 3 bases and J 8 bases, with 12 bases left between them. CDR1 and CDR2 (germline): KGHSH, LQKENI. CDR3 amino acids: CASSPTLQGTQYF. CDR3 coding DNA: TGTGCCAGCTCACCGACCCTGCAGGGTACGCAGTATTTT.

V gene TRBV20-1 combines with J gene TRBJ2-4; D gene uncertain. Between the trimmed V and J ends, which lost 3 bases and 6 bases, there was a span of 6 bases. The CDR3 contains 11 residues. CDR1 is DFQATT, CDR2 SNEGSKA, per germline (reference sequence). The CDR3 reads CSARRGNIQYF. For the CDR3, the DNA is TGCAGTGCTAGGAGAGGAAACATTCAGTACTTC.

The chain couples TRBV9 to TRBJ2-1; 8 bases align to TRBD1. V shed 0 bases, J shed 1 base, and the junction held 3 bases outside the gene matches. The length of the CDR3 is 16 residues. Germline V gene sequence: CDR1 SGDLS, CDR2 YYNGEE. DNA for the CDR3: TGTGCCAGCAGCGTAGAGGGACAGGCGTCCTACAATGAGCAGTTCTTC. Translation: CASSVEGQASYNEQFF.

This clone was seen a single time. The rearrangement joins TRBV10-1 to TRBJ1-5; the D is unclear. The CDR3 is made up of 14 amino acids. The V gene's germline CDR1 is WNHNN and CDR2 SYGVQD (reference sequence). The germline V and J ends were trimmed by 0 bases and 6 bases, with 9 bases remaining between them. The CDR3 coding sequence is TGCGCCAGCAGTGAGTCCGGGTTTGGTCAGCCCCAGCATTTT. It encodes CASSESGFGQPQHF.

In DNA form, the CDR3 reads TGCGCCAGCAGGGACGGACTAAGCACAGATACGCAGTATTTT. Protein sequence: CASRDGLSTDTQYF. The genes are TRBV5-1 and TRBJ2-3; D may be TRBD2 (6 bases). Trimming shortened V by 5 bases and J by 0 bases, and 10 bases separated the two germline ends. CDR3 size: 14 residues. The germline V gene encodes CDR1 SGHRS and CDR2 YFSETQ.

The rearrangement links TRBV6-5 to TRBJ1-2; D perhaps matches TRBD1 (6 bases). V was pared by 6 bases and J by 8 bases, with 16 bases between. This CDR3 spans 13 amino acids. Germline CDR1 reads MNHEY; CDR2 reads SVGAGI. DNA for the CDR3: TGTGCCAGCAGGGTGGTAGGGGGGTACGGCTACACCTTC. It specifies CASRVVGGYGYTF.

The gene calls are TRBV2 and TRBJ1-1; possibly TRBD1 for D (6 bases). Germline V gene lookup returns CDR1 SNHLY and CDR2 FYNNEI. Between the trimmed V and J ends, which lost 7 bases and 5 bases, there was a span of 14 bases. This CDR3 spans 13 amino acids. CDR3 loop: CASTTTGLTEAFF. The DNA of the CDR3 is TGTGCCAGCACCACGACAGGCTTAACTGAAGCTTTCTTT. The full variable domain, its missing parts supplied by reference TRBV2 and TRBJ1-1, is EPEVTQTPSHQVTQMGQEVILRCVPISNHLYFYWYRQILGQKVEFLVSFYNNEISEKSEIFDDQFSVERPDGSNFTLKIRSTKLEDSAMYFCASTTTGLTEAFFGQGTRLTVV.

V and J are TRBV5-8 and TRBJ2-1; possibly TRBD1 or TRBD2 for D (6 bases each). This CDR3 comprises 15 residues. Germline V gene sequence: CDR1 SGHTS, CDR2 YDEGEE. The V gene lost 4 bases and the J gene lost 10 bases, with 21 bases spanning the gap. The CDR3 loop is CASSPRGVSWGEQFF. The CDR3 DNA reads TGTGCCAGCAGCCCTAGGGGGGTTTCTTGGGGAGAGCAGTTCTTC.

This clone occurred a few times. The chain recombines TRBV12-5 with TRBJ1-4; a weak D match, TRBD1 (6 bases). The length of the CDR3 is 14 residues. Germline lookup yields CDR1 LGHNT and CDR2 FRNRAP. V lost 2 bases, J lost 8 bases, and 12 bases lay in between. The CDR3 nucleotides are TGTGCTAGTGGTTTGAGGGGGGCAGGAGAAAAACTGTTTTTT. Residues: CASGLRGAGEKLFF.

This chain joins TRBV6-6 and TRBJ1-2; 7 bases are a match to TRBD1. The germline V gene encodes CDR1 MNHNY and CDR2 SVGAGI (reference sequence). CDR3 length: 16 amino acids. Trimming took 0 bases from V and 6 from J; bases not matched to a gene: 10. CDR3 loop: CASSYSAEGAKNGYTF. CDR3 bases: TGTGCCAGCAGTTACTCGGCGGAGGGGGCGAAGAATGGCTACACCTTC.

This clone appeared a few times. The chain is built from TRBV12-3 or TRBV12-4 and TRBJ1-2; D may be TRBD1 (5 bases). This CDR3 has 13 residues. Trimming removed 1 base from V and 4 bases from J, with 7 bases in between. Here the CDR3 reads CASSLGQIYGYTF. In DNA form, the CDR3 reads TGTGCCAGCAGTTTAGGACAGATCTATGGCTACACCTTC.

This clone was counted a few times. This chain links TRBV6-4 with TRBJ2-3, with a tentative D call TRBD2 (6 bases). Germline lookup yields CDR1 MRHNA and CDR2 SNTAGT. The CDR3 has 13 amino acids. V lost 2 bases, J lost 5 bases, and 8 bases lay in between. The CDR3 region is CASSDRSGDTQYF. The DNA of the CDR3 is TGTGCCAGCAGTGACCGTAGCGGAGATACGCAGTATTTT.

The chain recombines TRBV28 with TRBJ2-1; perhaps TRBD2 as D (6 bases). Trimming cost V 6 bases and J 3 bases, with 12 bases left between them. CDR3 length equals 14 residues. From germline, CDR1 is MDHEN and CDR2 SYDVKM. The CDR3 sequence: CASRGAGGYNEQFF. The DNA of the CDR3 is TGTGCCAGCAGAGGCGCCGGGGGCTACAATGAGCAGTTCTTC.

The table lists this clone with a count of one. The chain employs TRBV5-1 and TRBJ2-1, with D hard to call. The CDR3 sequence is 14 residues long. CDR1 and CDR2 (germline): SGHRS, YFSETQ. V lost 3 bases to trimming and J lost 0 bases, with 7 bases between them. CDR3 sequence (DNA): TGCGCCAGCAGCTCCGAGAGCTCCTACAATGAGCAGTTCTTC. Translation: CASSSESSYNEQFF.

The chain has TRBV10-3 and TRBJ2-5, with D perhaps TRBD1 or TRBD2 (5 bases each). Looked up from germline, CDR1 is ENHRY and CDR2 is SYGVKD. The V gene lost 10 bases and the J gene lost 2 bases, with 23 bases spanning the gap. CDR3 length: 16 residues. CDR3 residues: CATGGRGPGLQETQYF. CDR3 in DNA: TGTGCCACCGGCGGTAGGGGACCAGGCCTTCAAGAGACCCAGTACTTC.

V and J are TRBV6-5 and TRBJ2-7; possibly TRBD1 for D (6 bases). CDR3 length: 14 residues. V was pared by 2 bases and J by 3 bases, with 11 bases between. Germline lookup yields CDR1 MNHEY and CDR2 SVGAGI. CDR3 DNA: TGTGCCAGCAGTTACGGGACATTCGGCTACGAGCAGTACGTC. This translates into CASSYGTFGYEQYV.

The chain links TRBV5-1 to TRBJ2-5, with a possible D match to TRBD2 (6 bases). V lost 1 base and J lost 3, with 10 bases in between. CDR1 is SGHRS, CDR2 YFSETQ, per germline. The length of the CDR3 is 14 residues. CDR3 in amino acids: CASSLIPGEETQYF. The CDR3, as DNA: TGCGCCAGCAGCTTGATTCCGGGGGAAGAGACCCAGTACTTC.

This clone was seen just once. CDR3 protein: CAWSIQGNQPQHF. The CDR3 nucleotides are TGTGCCTGGAGTATACAGGGCAATCAGCCCCAGCATTTT. The chain is built from TRBV30 and TRBJ1-5, with D maybe TRBD1 (5 bases). The CDR3 consists of 13 residues. Germline V gives CDR1 GTSNPN, CDR2 SVGIG (reference sequence). Trimming took off 2 bases at V and 2 bases at J, with 7 bases between the two ends.

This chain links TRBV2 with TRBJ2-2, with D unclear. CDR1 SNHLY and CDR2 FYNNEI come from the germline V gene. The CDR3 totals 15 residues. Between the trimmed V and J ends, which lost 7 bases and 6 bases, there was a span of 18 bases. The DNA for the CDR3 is TGTGCCAGCACCGAACGAACTTCTTACTCCGGGGAGCTGTTTTTT. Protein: CASTERTSYSGELFF.

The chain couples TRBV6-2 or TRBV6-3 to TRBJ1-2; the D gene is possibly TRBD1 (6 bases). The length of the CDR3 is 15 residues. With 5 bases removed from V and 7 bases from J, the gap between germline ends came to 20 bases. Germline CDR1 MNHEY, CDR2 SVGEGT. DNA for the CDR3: TGTGCCAGCAGTGCCCGCTCAGGGGCGGCGGGTGGCTACACCTTC. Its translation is CASSARSGAAGGYTF.

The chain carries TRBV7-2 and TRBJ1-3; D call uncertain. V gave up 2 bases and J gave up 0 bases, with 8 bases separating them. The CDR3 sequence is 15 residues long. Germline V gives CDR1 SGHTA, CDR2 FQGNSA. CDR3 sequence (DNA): TGTGCCAGCAGCTTATCTACGAGCTCTGGAAACACCATATATTTT. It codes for CASSLSTSSGNTIYF.

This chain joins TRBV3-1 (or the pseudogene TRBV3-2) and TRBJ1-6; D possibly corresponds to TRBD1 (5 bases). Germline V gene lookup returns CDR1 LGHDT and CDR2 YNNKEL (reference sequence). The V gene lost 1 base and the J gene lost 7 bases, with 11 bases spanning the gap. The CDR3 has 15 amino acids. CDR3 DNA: TGTGCCAGCAGCCAAGGAGTTGGGGCGAATTCACCCCTCCACTTT. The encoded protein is CASSQGVGANSPLHF.

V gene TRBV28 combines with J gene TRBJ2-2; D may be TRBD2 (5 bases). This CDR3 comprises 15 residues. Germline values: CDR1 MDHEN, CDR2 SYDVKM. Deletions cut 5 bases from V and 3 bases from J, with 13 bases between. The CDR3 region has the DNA TGTGCCAGCAGTCCGCTGAACGGGGACACCGGGGAGCTGTTTTTT. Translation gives CASSPLNGDTGELFF.

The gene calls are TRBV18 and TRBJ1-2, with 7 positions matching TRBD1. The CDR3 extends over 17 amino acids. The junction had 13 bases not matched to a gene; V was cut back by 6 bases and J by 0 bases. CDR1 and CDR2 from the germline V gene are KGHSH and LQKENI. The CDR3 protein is CASSQDRALPSNYGYTF. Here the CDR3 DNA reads TGTGCCAGCTCGCAAGACAGGGCCCTTCCCTCTAACTATGGCTACACCTTC.

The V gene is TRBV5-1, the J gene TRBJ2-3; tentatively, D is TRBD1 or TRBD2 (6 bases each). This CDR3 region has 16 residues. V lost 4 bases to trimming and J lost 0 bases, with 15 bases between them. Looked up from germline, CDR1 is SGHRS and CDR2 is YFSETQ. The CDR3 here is CASSGGGRSSTDTQYF. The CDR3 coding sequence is TGCGCCAGCAGCGGAGGGGGTCGGTCTAGCACAGATACGCAGTATTTT.

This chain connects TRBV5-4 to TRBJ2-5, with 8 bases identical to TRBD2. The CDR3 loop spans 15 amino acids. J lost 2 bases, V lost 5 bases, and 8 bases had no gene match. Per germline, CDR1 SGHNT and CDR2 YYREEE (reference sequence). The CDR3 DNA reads TGTGCCAGCAGTCGGGGGGGGCCAGTACAAGAGACCCAGTACTTC. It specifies CASSRGGPVQETQYF.

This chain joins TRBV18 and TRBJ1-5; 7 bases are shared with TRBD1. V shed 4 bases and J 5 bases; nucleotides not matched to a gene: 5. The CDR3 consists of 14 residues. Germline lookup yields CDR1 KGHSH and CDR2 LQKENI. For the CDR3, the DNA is TGTGCCAGCTCACTCGGGCAGGGGGATCAGCCCCAGCATTTT. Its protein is CASSLGQGDQPQHF.